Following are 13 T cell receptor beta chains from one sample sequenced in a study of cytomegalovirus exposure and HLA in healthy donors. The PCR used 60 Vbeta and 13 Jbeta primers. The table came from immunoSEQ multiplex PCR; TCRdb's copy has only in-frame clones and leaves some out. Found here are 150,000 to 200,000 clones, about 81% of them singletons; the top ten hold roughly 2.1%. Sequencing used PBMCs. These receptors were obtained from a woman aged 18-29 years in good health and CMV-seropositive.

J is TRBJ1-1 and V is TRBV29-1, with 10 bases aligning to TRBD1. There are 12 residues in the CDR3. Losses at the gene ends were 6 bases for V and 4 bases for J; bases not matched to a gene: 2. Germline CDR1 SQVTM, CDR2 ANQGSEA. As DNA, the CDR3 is TGCAGCGTGAGGACAGGGGGCACTGAAGCTTTCTTT. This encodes CSVRTGGTEAFF.

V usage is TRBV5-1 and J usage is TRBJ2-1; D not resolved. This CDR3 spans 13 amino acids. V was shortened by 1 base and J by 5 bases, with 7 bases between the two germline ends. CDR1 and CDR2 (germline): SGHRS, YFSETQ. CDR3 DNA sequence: TGCGCCAGCAGCTTGAACCGAGACAATGAGCAGTTCTTC. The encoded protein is CASSLNRDNEQFF.

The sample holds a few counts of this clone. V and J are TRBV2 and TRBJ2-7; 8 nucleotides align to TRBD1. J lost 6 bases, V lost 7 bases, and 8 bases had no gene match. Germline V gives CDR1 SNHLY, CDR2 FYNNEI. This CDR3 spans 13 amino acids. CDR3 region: CASTPGQVGEQYF. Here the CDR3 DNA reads TGTGCCAGCACCCCGGGACAGGTAGGCGAGCAGTACTTC.

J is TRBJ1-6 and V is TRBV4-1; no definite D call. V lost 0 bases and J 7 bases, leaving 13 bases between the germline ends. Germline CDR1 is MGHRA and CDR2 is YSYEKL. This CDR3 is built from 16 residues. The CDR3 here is CASSQDLLGVNSPLHF. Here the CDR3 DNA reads TGCGCCAGCAGCCAAGATCTTCTGGGAGTAAATTCACCCCTCCACTTT.

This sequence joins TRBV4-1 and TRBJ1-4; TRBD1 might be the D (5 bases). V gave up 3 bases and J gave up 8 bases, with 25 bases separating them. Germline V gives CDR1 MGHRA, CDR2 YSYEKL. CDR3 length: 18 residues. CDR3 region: CASSHGGVPAGPSEKLFF. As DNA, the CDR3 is TGCGCCAGCAGCCATGGGGGGGTCCCCGCGGGTCCTTCAGAAAAACTGTTTTTT.

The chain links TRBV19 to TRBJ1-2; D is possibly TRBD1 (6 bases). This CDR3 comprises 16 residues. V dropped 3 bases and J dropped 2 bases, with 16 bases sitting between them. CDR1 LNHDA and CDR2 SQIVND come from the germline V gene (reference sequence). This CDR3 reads CASSIRQGWENYGYTF. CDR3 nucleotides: TGTGCCAGTAGTATTCGCCAGGGGTGGGAGAACTATGGCTACACCTTC.

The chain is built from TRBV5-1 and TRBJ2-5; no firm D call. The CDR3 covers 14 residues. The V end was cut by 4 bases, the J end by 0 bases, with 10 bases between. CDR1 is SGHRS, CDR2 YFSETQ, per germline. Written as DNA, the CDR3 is TGCGCCAGCAGCCAGTTCAAGTACCAAGAGACCCAGTACTTC. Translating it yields CASSQFKYQETQYF.

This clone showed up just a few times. The CDR3 sequence: CASQRQGLMNTEAFF. The CDR3 region has the DNA TGTGCCAGTCAGCGACAGGGGCTAATGAACACTGAAGCTTTCTTT. This chain uses TRBV7-2 with TRBJ1-1; 8 bases match TRBD1. V was pared by 9 bases and J by 0 bases, with 9 bases of the junction left unmatched. The CDR3 extends over 15 amino acids. In germline, CDR1 is SGHTA, CDR2 FQGNSA.

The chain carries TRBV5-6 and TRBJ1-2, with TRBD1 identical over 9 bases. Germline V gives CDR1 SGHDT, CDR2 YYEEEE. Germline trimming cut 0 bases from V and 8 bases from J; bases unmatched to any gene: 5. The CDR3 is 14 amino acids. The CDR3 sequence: CASSLDRGLWGYTF. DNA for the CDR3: TGTGCCAGCAGCTTGGACAGGGGGCTGTGGGGCTACACCTTC.

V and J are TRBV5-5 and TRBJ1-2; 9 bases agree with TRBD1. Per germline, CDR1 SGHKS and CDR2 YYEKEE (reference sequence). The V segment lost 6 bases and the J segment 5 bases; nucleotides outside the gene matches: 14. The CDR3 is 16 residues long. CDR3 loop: CASINDGTGLGYGYTF. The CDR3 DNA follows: TGTGCCAGCATCAACGATGGGACAGGGCTAGGGTATGGCTACACCTTC. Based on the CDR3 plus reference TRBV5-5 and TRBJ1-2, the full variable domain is DAGVTQSPTHLIKTRGQQVTLRCSPISGHKSVSWYQQVLGQGPQFIFQYYEKEERGRGNFPDRFSARQFPNYSSELNVNALLLGDSALYLCASINDGTGLGYGYTFGSGTRLTVV.

Here the CDR3 DNA reads TGTGCCAGCAGGTCGAGACAGGGCTTGACTGGAAACACCATATATTTT. Its translation: CASRSRQGLTGNTIYF. The chain combines TRBV6-6 with TRBJ1-3; the match to TRBD1 covers 7 bases. Germline assignment: CDR1 MNHNY and CDR2 SVGAGI (reference sequence). The V segment lost 6 bases and the J segment 2 bases; nucleotides outside the gene matches: 10. There are 16 residues in the CDR3.

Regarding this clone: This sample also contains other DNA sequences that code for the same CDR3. CDR3 sequence: CSAHTDMNTEAFF. The CDR3 DNA reads as TGCAGCGCCCACACAGACATGAACACTGAAGCTTTCTTT. The rearrangement joins TRBV29-1 to TRBJ1-1; D is unclear. Trimming stripped 7 bases from V and 0 bases from J, with 12 bases between. This CDR3 comprises 13 residues. Germline CDR1 reads SQVTM; CDR2 reads ANQGSEA.

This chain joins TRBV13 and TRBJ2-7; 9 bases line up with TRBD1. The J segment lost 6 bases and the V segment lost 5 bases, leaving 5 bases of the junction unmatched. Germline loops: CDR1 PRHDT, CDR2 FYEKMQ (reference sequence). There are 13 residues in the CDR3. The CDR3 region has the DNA TGTGCCAGCAGCCAGGGACAGGGAGGCGAGCAGTACTTC. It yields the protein CASSQGQGGEQYF.